This is a list of T cell receptor beta chains from one sample in a study of blood T cell repertoires in COVID-19. Data came from immunoSEQ multiplex PCR; TCRdb stores just in-frame clones and leaves some out. Of roughly 200,000 clones listed, 86% were seen once; the top ten hold approximately 4%. The sample comprised PBMCs or T cells enriched from blood (not recorded which). Receptors were obtained from a woman younger than 45 who had been exposed to COVID-19. CDR3s include the opening cysteine and the closing phenylalanine or tryptophan. Each record gives: V gene, D gene, CDR3 length, J gene, clone size, CDR3 DNA, CDR3 protein. The D gene is left open where the match is weak. Size is stated for part of the rows, as once, few or many counts, or as a class when the clone is expanded.

V: TRBV5-1; D: TRBD1; length: 15; J: TRBJ2-1; size: once; DNA: TGCGCCAGCAGCGGAACAGGGGAAATTCGGGGTGAGCAGTTCTTC; CDR3: CASSGTGEIRGEQFF
V: TRBV27; D: TRBD2; length: 15; J: TRBJ2-7; size: NA; DNA: TGTGCCAGCAGTTTAAAAGGGACTAGCGTTTACGAGCAGTACTTC; CDR3: CASSLKGTSVYEQYF
V: TRBV2; D: NA; length: 11; J: TRBJ2-7; size: NA; DNA: TGTGCCAGCAGTGAATTATACGAGCAGTACTTC; CDR3: CASSELYEQYF
V: TRBV9; D: NA; length: 14; J: TRBJ1-5; size: once; DNA: TGTGCCAGCAGCGTCACCGGGGGAGAAGGGCCCCAGCATTTT; CDR3: CASSVTGGEGPQHF
V: TRBV10-3; D: TRBD1; length: 16; J: TRBJ2-5; size: NA; DNA: TGTGCCATCAGGCCCGGGACAGGGGGCCGTAAGGAGACCCAGTACTTC; CDR3: CAIRPGTGGRKETQYF
V: TRBV6-5; D: NA; length: 15; J: TRBJ2-1; size: NA; DNA: TGTGCCAGCAGTCCCCCAGGGTTGGCCTACAATGAGCAGTTCTTC; CDR3: CASSPPGLAYNEQFF
V: TRBV5-6; D: NA; length: 14; J: TRBJ2-5; size: NA; DNA: TGTGCCAGCAGCGAGGGAGGATGGCAAGAGACCCAGTACTTC; CDR3: CASSEGGWQETQYF
V: TRBV27; D: TRBD2; length: 17; J: TRBJ2-7; size: NA; DNA: TGTGCCAGCAGTTCCTACCCCCCAGGGCTAGCGGGGTACGAGCAGTACTTC; CDR3: CASSSYPPGLAGYEQYF
V: TRBV27; D: NA; length: 12; J: TRBJ2-3; size: NA; DNA: TGTGCCAGCACCCAAGGGGGGGGGACGCAGTATTTT; CDR3: CASTQGGGTQYF
V: TRBV29-1; D: TRBD1; length: 13; J: TRBJ1-6; size: NA; DNA: TGCAGCGTTACGGACAGGGAGGATTCACCCCTCCACTTT; CDR3: CSVTDREDSPLHF
V: TRBV6-5; D: TRBD1; length: 14; J: TRBJ1-2; size: NA; DNA: TGTGCCAGCAGTTACACTGGACAGGGGTGGGGCTACACCTTC; CDR3: CASSYTGQGWGYTF
V: TRBV27; D: NA; length: 14; J: TRBJ2-7; size: NA; DNA: TGTGCCAGCAGTTTAGGGGGGTCCGGGAGCGAGCAGTACTTC; CDR3: CASSLGGSGSEQYF
V: TRBV6-4; D: NA; length: 14; J: TRBJ2-7; size: NA; DNA: TGTGCCAGCAGTGACGAGGCCGGCCCCTACGAGCAGTACTTC; CDR3: CASSDEAGPYEQYF